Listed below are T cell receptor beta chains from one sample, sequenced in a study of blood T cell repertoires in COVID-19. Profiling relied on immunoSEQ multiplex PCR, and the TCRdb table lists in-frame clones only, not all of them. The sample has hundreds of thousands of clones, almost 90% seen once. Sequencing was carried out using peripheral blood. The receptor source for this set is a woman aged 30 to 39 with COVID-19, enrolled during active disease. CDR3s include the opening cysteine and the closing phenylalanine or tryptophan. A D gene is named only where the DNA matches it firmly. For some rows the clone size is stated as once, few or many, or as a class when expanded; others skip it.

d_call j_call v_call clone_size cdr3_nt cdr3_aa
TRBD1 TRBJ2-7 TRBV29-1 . TGCAGCGTGGAGGACAGGGGGAGCTCCTACGAGCAGTACTTC CSVEDRGSSYEQYF
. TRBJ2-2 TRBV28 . TGTGCCAGCAGTATACATGACACCGGGGAGCTGTTTTTT CASSIHDTGELFF
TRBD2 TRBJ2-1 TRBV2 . TGTGCCAGCAGTGTGCCGACTAGCGGATACAATGAGCAGTTCTTC CASSVPTSGYNEQFF
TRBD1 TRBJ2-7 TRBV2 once TGTGCCAGCAGTGAACAATGGGGACAGATTCACTACGAGCAGTACTTC CASSEQWGQIHYEQYF
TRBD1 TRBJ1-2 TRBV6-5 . TGTGCCAGCAGTCGCCCCGGGACAGATGGCTACACCTTC CASSRPGTDGYTF
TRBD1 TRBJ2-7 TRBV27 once TGTGCCAGCAGTTTAAGGAACAGGGGGGACGAGCAGTACTTC CASSLRNRGDEQYF
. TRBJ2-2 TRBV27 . TGTGCCAGCAGTTTCGGTATACCGAACACCGGGGAGCTGTTTTTT CASSFGIPNTGELFF
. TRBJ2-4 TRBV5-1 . TGCGCCAGCAGCCCCGGGACATTGTGGAACATTCAGTACTTC CASSPGTLWNIQYF
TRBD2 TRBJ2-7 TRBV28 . TGTGCCAGCAGTACGGGGCGGACTAGCGGGAGCTACGAGCAGTACTTC CASSTGRTSGSYEQYF
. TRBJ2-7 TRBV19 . TGTGCCAGTAGTATTGGACAGATGGGAAGCGAGCAGTACTTC CASSIGQMGSEQYF
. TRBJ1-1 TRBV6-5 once TGTGCCAGCAGCGCCTTCGGGAACACTGAAGCTTTCTTT CASSAFGNTEAFF
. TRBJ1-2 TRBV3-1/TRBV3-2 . TGTGCCAGCAGCCAAGTAGAGGGTGGCTACACCTTC CASSQVEGGYTF
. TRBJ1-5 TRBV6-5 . TGTGCCAGCATAGAGGGAACAAATAGCAATCAGCCCCAGCATTTT CASIEGTNSNQPQHF
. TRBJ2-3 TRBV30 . TGTGCCTGGAGTCAGGGAAGGGCAGATACGCAGTATTTT CAWSQGRADTQYF
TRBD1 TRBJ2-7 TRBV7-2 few TGTGCCAGCAGCTTCGATTGGGACAGGAGCTACGAGCAGTACTTC CASSFDWDRSYEQYF
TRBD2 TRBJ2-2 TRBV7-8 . TGTGCCAGCAGCTTAGCGGGAGGGCGGACCGGGGAGCTGTTTTTT CASSLAGGRTGELFF
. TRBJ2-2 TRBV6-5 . TGTGCCAGCAGTTACTCTGAAGGGGACACCGGGGAGCTGTTTTTT CASSYSEGDTGELFF
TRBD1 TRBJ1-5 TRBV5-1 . TGCGCCAGCAGCTTCCTACCGGGACAGGCGAGCAATCAGCCCCAGCATTTT CASSFLPGQASNQPQHF
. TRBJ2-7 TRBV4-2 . TGTGCCAGCAGCCCTGAGGTAGGGGTCTACGAGCAGTACTTC CASSPEVGVYEQYF
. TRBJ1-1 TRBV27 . TGTGCCAGCAGTTTAACAGGGTTCACTGAAGCTTTCTTT CASSLTGFTEAFF
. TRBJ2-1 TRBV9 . TGTGCCAGCAGCAAACAGGCGGTAGCCTACAATGAGCAGTTCTTC CASSKQAVAYNEQFF
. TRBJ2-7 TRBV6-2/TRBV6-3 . TGTGCCAGCAGTTACTCGATGGCGGGTCCCTACGAGCAGTACTTC CASSYSMAGPYEQYF
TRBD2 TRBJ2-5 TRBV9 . TGTGCCAGCAGCGGAGGACTAGCGGAAGAGACCCAGTACTTC CASSGGLAEETQYF
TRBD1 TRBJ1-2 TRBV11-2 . TGTGCCAGCAGCCCACTCGGGACAGTCTATGGCTACACCTTC CASSPLGTVYGYTF
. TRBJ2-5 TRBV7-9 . TGTGCCAGCAGTGAACAGGGTGGGCAAGAGACCCAGTACTTC CASSEQGGQETQYF
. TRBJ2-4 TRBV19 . TGTGCCAGTAGTATCCTGACAGGATTAAGCAAAAACATTCAGTACTTC CASSILTGLSKNIQYF
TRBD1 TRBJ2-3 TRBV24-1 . TGTGCCACCAGTGATTTCCAGGGGGCGGATACGCAGTATTTT CATSDFQGADTQYF
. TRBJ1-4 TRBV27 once TGTGCCAGCAGTTTACGAGGAGCAACTAATGAAAAACTGTTTTTT CASSLRGATNEKLFF
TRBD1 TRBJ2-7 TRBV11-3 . TGTGCCAGCAGCCTCCGGGACAGGGGGGGAGAGCAGTACTTC CASSLRDRGGEQYF
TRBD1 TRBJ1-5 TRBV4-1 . TGCGCCAGCAGCCAAAAAGCTCGACAGGGTGATCAGCCCCAGCATTTT CASSQKARQGDQPQHF
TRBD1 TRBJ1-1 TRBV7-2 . TGTGCCAGCAGCTTAGCGGGACAGGGATACACTGAAGCTTTCTTT CASSLAGQGYTEAFF
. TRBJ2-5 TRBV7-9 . TGTGCCAGCAGCCAATCTAGCGCCGAAGAGACCCAGTACTTC CASSQSSAEETQYF
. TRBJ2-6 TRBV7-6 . TGTGCCAGCAGCGCCAGGGCTGGGGCCAACGTCCTGACTTTC CASSARAGANVLTF
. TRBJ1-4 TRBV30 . TGTGCCTGGAGTGCTACAACTAATGAAAAACTGTTTTTT CAWSATTNEKLFF
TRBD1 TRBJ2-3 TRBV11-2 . TGTGCCAGCAGCTTACTGGACAGGGGCACAGATACGCAGTATTTT CASSLLDRGTDTQYF
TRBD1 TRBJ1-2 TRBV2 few TGTGCCACCACCGCCCAACAGGGGGCGCCGCACACCTTC CATTAQQGAPHTF
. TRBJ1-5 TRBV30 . TGTGCCTGCGGCGGCGTGGAATATAGCAATCAGCCCCAGCATTTT CACGGVEYSNQPQHF
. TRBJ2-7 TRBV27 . TGTGCCAGCAGTCACGGACAGAAATACGAGCAGTACTTC CASSHGQKYEQYF
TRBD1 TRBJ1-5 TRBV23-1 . TGCGCCAGCAGTCAAACCCCAGGGGGCGCGGATCAGCCCCAGCATTTT CASSQTPGGADQPQHF
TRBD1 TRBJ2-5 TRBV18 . TGTGCCAGCTCACGAACAGGGGGCAAAGGGATGGAGACCCAGTACTTC CASSRTGGKGMETQYF
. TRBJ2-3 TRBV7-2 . TGTGCCAGCAGCCTGCCTAGGTCGGGAGAAGGGCCAGATACGCAGTATTTT CASSLPRSGEGPDTQYF
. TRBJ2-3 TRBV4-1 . TGCGCCAGCGCCCTCGGGAGAGATACGCAGTATTTT CASALGRDTQYF
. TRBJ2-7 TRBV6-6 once TGTGCCAGCAGGGACACCCGGAGGACTACCCCCTACGAGCAGTACTTC CASRDTRRTTPYEQYF